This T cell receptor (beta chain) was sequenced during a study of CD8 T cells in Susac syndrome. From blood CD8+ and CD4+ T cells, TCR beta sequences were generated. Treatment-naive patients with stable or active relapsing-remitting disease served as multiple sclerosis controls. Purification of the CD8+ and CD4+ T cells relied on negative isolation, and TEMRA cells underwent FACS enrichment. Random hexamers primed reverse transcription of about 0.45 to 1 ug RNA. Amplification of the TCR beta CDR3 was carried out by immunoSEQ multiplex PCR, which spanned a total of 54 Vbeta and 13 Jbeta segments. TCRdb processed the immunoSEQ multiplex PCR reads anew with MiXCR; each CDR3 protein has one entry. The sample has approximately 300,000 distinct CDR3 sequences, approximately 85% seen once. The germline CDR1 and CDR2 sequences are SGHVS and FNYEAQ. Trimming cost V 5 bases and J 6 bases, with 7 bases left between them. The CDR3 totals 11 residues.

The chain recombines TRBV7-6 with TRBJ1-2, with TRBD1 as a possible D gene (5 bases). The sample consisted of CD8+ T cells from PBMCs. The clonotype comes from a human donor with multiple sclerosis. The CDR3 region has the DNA TGTGCCAGCAGCGAGGGGCATGGCTACACCTTC. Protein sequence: CASSEGHGYTF.